The clone carrying this T cell receptor (beta chain) was picked up a small number of times. A read error may account for a junction end that differs from germline. The CDR3 covers 15 residues. Per germline, CDR1 SNHLY and CDR2 FYNNEI. The sample comes from a study of metastatic and nonmetastatic thyroid tumors. Study information: Malignant thyroid and benign thyroid patients provided blood and tumor or nodule tissue whose repertoires were compared.

No patient had received any treatment before thyroid surgery. In the study's own analysis: Built for papillary thyroid cancer, a distant-metastasis classifier drew on CDR3 differences across clinicopathological groups. TCRdb redid the clone calls on the PCR reads using MiXCR. It is TCRdb's table, rather than the study itself, that gives the V and J calls and clone size. The sample holds 84,000 or so clones, 8.6% seen once. The clonotype originates from a female donor with papillary thyroid cancer or a benign thyroid nodule (not recorded which). Some clones in this sample may be carry-over from other donors' samples. The material sequenced was blood. J is TRBJ2-3 and V is TRBV2; TRBD1 might be the D (5 bases). CDR3 sequence reads: CANSETAISTDTQYF. In DNA form, the CDR3 reads TGTGCCAACAGTGAGACAGCGATTAGCACAGATACGCAGTATTTT.